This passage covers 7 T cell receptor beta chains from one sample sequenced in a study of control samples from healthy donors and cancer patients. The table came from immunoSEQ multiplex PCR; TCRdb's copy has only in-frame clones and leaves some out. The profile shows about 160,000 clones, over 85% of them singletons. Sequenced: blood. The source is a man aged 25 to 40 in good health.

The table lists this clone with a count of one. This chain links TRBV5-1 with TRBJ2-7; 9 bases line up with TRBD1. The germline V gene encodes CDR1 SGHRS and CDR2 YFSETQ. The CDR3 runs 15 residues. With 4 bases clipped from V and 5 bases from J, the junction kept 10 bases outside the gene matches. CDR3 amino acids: CASSPRGGQGDEQYF. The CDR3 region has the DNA TGCGCCAGCAGCCCCCGTGGGGGACAGGGTGACGAGCAGTACTTC.

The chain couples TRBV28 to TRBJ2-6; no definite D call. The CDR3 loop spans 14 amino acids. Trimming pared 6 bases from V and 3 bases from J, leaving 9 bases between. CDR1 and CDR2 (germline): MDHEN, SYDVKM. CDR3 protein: CASRVPSGANVLTF. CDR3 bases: TGTGCCAGCAGGGTCCCGAGTGGGGCCAACGTCCTGACTTTC.

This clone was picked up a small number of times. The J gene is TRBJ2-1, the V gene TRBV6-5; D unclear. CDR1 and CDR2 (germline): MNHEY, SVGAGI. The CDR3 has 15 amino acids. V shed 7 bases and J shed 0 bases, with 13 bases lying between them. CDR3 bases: TGTGCCAGCACCGGCCAGCTCAACTCCTACAATGAGCAGTTCTTC. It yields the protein CASTGQLNSYNEQFF.

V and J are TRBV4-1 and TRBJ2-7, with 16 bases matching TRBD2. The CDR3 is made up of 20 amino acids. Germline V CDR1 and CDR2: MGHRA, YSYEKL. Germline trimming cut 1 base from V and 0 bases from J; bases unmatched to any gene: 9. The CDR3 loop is CASSQGPGLAGGEPSYEQYF. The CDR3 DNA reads TGCGCCAGCAGCCAAGGACCGGGACTAGCGGGAGGGGAGCCCTCCTACGAGCAGTACTTC.

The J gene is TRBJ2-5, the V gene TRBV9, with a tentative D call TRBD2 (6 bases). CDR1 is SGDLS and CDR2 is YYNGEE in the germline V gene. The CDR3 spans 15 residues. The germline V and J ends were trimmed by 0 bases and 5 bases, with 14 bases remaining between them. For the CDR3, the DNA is TGTGCCAGCAGCGTAGGGGGGGATCTTAGGGAGACCCAGTACTTC. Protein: CASSVGGDLRETQYF.

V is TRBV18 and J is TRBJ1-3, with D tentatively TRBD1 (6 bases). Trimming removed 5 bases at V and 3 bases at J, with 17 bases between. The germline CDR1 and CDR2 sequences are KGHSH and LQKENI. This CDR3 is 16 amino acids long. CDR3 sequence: CASSSQLQGGGNTIYF. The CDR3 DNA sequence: TGTGCCAGCTCATCACAACTACAGGGCGGTGGAAACACCATATATTTT.

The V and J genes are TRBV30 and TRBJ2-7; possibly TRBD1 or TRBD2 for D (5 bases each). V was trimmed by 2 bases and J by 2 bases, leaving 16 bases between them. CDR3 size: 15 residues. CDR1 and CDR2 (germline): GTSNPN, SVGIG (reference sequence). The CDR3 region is CAWSPRGRDPYEQYF. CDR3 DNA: TGTGCCTGGAGTCCTAGGGGACGGGACCCCTACGAGCAGTACTTC. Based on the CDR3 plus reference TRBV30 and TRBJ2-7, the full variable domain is SQTIHQWPATLVQPVGSPLSLECTVEGTSNPNLYWYRQAAGRGLQLLFYSVGIGQISSEVPQNLSASRPQDRQFILSSKKLLLSDSGFYLCAWSPRGRDPYEQYFGPGTRLTVT.